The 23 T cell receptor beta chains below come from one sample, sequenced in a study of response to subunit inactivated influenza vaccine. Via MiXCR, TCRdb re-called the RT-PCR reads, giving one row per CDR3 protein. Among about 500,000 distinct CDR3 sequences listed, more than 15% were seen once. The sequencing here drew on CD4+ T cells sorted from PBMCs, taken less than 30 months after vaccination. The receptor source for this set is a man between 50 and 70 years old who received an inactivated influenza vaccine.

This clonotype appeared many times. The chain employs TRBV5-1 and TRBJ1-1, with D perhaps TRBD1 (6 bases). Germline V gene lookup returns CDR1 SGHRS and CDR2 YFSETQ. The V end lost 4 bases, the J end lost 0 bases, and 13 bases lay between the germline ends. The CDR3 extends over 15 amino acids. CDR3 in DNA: TGCGCCAGCAGCGTGGGGACACCCATGAACACTGAAGCTTTCTTT. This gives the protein CASSVGTPMNTEAFF.

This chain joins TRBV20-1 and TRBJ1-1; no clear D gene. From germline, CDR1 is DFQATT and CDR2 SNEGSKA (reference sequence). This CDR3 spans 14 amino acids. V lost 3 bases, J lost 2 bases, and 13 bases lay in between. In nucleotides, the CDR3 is TGCAGTGCTAGGACGGGCATCATCAACACTGAAGCTTTCTTT. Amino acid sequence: CSARTGIINTEAFF.

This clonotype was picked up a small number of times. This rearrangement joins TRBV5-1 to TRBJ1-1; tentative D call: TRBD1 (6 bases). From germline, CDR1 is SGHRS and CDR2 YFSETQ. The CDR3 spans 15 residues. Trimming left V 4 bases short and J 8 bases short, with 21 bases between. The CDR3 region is CASSHNPRTAQEAFF. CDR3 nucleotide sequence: TGCGCCAGCAGCCACAACCCTAGGACAGCCCAAGAAGCTTTCTTT.

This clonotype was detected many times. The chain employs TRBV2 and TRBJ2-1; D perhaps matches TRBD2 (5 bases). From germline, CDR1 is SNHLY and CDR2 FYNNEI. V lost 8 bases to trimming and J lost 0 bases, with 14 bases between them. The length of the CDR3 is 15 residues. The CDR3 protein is CASRKRDSSYNEQFF. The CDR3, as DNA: TGTGCCAGCCGGAAGAGGGATAGCTCCTACAATGAGCAGTTCTTC.

The CDR3 sequence is CASSQDRAFANEKLFF. CDR3 sequence (DNA): TGTGCCAGCAGCCAAGACAGAGCCTTCGCTAATGAAAAACTGTTTTTT. This chain connects TRBV3-1 to TRBJ1-4; D is uncertain. Germline CDR1 LGHDT, CDR2 YNNKEL (reference sequence). The CDR3 has 16 residues. V shed 0 bases and J shed 3 bases, with 11 bases lying between them.

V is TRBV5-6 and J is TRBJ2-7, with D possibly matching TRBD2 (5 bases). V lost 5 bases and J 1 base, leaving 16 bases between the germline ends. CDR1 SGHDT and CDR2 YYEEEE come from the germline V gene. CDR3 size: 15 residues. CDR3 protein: CASSSAGRNSYEQYF. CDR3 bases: TGTGCCAGCAGTTCGGCGGGTAGAAATTCCTACGAGCAGTACTTC.

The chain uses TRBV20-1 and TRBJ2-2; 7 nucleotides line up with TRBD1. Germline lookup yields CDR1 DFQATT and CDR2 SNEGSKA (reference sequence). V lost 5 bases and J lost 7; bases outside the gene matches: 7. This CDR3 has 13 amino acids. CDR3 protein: CSASNRGGGELFF. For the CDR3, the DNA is TGCAGTGCTTCCAACAGGGGTGGCGGGGAGCTGTTTTTT.

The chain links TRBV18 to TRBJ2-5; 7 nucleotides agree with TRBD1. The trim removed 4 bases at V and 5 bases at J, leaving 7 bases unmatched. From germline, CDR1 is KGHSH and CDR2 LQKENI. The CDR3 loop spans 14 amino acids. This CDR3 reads CASSRGTEDETQYF. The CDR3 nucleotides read TGTGCCAGCTCACGAGGGACAGAGGATGAGACCCAGTACTTC.

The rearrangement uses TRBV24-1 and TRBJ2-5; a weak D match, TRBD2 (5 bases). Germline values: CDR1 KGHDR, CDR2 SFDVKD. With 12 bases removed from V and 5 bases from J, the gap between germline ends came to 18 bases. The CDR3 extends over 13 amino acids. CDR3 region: CAVGTRRGETQYF. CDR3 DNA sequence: TGTGCCGTCGGAACGAGGCGAGGGGAGACCCAGTACTTC.

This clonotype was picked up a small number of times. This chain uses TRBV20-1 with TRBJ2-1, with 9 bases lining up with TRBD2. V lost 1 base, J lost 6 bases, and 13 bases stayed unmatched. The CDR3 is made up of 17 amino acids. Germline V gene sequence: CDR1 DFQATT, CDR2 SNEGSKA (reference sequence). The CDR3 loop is CSARAAVAGALGNEQFF. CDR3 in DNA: TGCAGTGCTAGAGCCGCGGTAGCGGGAGCCTTAGGCAATGAGCAGTTCTTC.

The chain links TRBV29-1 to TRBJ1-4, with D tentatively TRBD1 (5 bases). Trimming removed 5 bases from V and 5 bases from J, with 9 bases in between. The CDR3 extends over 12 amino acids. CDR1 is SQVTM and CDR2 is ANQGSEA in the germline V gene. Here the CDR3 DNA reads TGCAGCGTTAGGGGCCTAAATGAAAAACTGTTTTTT. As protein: CSVRGLNEKLFF.

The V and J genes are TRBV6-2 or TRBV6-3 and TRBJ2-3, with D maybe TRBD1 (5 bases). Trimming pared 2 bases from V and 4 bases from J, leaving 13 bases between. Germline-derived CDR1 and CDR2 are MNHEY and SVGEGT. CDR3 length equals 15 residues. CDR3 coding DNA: TGTGCCAGCAGTTACCCGACCAGGGATGCAGATACGCAGTATTTT. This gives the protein CASSYPTRDADTQYF.

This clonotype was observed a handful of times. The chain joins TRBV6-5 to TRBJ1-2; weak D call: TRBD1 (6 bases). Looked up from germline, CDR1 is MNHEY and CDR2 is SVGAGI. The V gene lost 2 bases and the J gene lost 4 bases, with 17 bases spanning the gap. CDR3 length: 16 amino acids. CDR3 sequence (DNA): TGTGCCAGCAGTTACACGATTCTAGGGGGAGGCTATGGCTACACCTTC. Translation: CASSYTILGGGYGYTF.

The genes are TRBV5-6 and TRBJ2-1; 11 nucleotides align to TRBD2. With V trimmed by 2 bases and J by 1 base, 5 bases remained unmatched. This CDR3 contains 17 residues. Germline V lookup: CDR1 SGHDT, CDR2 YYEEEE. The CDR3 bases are TGTGCCAGCAGCTTACCGGGACTAGCGGTTTCCTACAATGAGCAGTTCTTC. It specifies CASSLPGLAVSYNEQFF.

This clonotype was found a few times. As DNA, the CDR3 is TGTGCCAGCACCGTCAGGAACTTTTACGAGCAGTACTTC. Amino acid sequence: CASTVRNFYEQYF. The chain couples TRBV5-5 to TRBJ2-7; D is uncertain. Germline CDR1 SGHKS, CDR2 YYEKEE (reference sequence). This CDR3 is 13 amino acids long. Trimming removed 6 bases at V and 4 bases at J, with 14 bases between.

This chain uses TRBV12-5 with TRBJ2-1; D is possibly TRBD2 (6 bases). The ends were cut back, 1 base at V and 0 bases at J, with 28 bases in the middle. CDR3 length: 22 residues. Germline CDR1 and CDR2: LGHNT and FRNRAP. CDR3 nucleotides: TGTGCTAGTGGTTTGGCACCTACCTTGACTAGTTCCTGGATAACCTCCTACAATGAGCAGTTCTTC. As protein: CASGLAPTLTSSWITSYNEQFF.

CDR3 nucleotides: TGTGCCAGCAGCCAAGATTCGGACACAGATACGCAGTATTTT. It is translated as CASSQDSDTDTQYF. The chain has TRBV4-2 and TRBJ2-3; no reliable D call. Germline CDR1 reads LGHNA; CDR2 reads YNFKEQ. This CDR3 is 14 amino acids long. Trimming removed 0 bases at V and 2 bases at J, with 6 bases between.

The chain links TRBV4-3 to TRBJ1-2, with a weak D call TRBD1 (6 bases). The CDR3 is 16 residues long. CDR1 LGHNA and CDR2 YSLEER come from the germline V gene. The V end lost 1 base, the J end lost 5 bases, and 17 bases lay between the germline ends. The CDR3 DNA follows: TGCGCCAGCAGCCAAGGCCAGGGGACTGCTTTATATGGCTACACCTTC. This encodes CASSQGQGTALYGYTF.

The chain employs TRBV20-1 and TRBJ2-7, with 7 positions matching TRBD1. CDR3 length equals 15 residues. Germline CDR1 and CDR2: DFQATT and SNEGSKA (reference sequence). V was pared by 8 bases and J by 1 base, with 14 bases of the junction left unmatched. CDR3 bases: TGCAGTACTGACAGGGTCGGTCATCGGTCCTACGAGCAGTACTTC. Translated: CSTDRVGHRSYEQYF.

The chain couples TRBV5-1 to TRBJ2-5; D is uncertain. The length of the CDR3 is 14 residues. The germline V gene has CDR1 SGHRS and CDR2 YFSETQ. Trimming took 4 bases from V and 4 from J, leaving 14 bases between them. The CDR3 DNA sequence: TGCGCCAGCAGCCCGGAGTCTGTCCGAGAGACCCAGTACTTC. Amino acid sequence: CASSPESVRETQYF.

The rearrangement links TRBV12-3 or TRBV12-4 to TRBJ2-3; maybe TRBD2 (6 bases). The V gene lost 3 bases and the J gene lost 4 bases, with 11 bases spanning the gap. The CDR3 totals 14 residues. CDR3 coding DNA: TGTGCCAGCAGTTTCCTGGGGGAGGCAGATACGCAGTATTTT. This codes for CASSFLGEADTQYF.

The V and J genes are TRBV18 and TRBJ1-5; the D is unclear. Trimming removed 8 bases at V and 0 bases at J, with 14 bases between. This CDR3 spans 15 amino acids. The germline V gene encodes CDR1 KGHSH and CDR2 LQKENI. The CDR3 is CASRSGGNSNQPQHF. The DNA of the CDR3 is TGTGCCAGCCGTTCCGGTGGGAATAGCAATCAGCCCCAGCATTTT.

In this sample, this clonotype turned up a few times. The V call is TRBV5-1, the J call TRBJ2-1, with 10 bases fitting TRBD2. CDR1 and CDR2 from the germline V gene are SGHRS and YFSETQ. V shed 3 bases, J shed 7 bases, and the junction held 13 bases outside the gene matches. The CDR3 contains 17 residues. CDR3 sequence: CASSSYLGLAEGNEQFF. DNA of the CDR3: TGCGCCAGCAGCTCATATCTCGGACTAGCGGAGGGGAATGAGCAGTTCTTC.